This T cell receptor beta chain was captured by sequencing in a study of cytomegalovirus exposure and HLA in healthy donors (dated by TCRdb to about 2017). Regarding the research as a whole: In an earlier analysis of 587 of the donors, approximately 260 Gb of sequence data and some 120 million unique TCR beta sequences from 150 million to 200 million T cells were reported. The aim of the study was to test whether cataloging public T cell receptors could identify signatures of past pathogen exposure. Across some 400 genotyped donors of the cohort, an average of about 240,000 unique TCR beta nucleotide sequences per donor were sequenced, and 15% to 20% of those sequences were non-productive. Donor age, sex, ethnicity and CMV serostatus were compiled together with the repertoire data. All discovery cohort repertoires had been generated using a single sequencing platform. Rather than using new phenotypic data, the later analysis identified candidate immune exposures from TCR beta sequences and from how often those sequences occurred across donors. Class I and class II HLA loci were covered by the typing at four-digit resolution. A later analysis re-examined previously published TCR beta repertoires from around 670 donors and added high-resolution HLA genotyping to investigate patterns of TCR occurrence. Around 300 gigabases of sequencing data and tens of millions of unique TCR sequences were included in an early release covering about 620 HLA-typed donors. The number of typed donors differed by locus: about 620-640 for A, B, C, DRB1 and DQB1; 500 to 550 for DQA1; 600 to 610 for DPA1; and about 450 for DPB1. Of the approximately 400 genotyped donors, roughly 80% fell in the genetic ancestry cluster associated with self-reported Caucasian donors. An earlier analysis of 587 of the donors used high-throughput TCR beta sequencing to judge whether each TCR beta V gene segment behaved as functional or pseudogenic. Five DR-DQ haplotypes were treated as single units for association and clustering because of strong linkage in the cohort. The study used immunosequencing to profile the T cell repertoires of 670 or so subjects and linked those repertoires to cytomegalovirus serostatus. Besides the first cohort of roughly 640 subjects, a separate validation cohort made up of roughly 120 different subjects was used. The study combined high-throughput TCR immunosequencing, statistical association of individual TCRs with disease status, and machine learning to predict cytomegalovirus infection status. A later genetic analysis took genome-wide SNP genotypes for about three fifths of the 666 donors and used that subset as a discovery cohort. On the study overall, not on this receptor specifically: Immune exposure information for the cohort was limited to CMV serostatus. Because counts were too low, seventeen rarely observed V segments, including chromosome 9 orphons, were excluded from the earlier analysis of roughly 580 of the donors. Sequencing depth was assumed to be roughly uniform across donors in the presence/absence analyses, though that assumption may not hold. The classifier was reported to diagnose cytomegalovirus status with high specificity and sensitivity in both the original cohort and the validation cohort. In a later analysis, TCR association rates were found to vary across HLA loci, with the most associated TCRs seen for DRB1 alleles and the fewest for HLA-C alleles. Broadly in line with IMGT annotations, most TCR beta V segments showed up in productive rearrangements about 87% or about 30% of the time in an earlier analysis of 450 to 750 of the donors. In a later genetic analysis, fewer N-insertions in productive TCRs were reported among donors in an Asian-associated ancestry cluster than the approximately 630-donor mean. In this cohort, only TCR beta chains were sequenced, and detectable features were limited by the absence of alpha or paired-chain data. Because HLA typing was missing for some donors at each locus, association tests included only the typed subset. Strong co-occurrence of HLA alleles, especially DR and DQ, made assigning TCR associations to individual alleles difficult. A later analysis associated about 18,000 TCR beta sequences with specific HLA alleles at a false discovery rate of 0.05. In the study, approximately 160 TCR beta chains were listed as associated with cytomegalovirus. The 87-base-pair reads could not distinguish some IMGT-functional V segments, including TRBV6-2 and TRBV6-3, so those segments were excluded. In a later analysis, several top co-occurrence clusters were reported to appear linked to parvovirus B19, influenza, CMV and Epstein-Barr virus. V-gene and J-gene trimming of TCR beta chains was associated with a missense DCLRE1C variant in a later genetic analysis, and the association was replicated in an independent cohort. Most CMV-associated TCR beta chains appeared to be HLA-restricted in a later analysis, and the HLA associations seemed to be driven largely by CMV exposure. The authors suggested that the approach could potentially be generalized to other disease states and immunological phenotypes. A few of the identified cytomegalovirus-associated TCR beta chains were confirmed in vitro to be specific for cytomegalovirus antigens. Compared with equally common non-associated chains, HLA-associated TCR beta chains in a later analysis were more clonally expanded and had lower generation probabilities. A further reported finding was that TCR beta sequences accurately predicted the HLA-A and HLA-B alleles for most subjects in the first cohort. A cluster of highly shared sequence variants was judged likely to represent a technical artifact of the sequencing pipeline. Most TCR sequences were seen in very few donors, while some public TCRs were found in many individuals. Correlated functional status among segregating V segments might be attributable to linkage disequilibrium, but an unknown experimental factor could not be ruled out.

Comments on this clone: Its antigen remains unidentified. Nothing much larger sits one base from this clone, and base qualities are not available.

Libraries were made using the immunoSEQ multiplex PCR assay. The multiplex PCR relied on a mix of 60 forward primers for TCR Vbeta segments and 13 reverse primers for TCR Jbeta segments. The CDR3 region of rearranged TCR beta genes was amplified from genomic DNA by a multiplex PCR assay. The Illumina HiSeq System was used to sequence the amplified TCR beta libraries as 87-base-pair reads. The study's own analysis went as follows. Across the 670 or so repertoires, a later analysis counted some 80 million unique TCR beta chains, around 11 million of which were shared by at least two donors. Raw reads were error-corrected and collapsed into unique sequences with a nearest-neighbor algorithm that merged closely related sequences to remove PCR and sequencing errors. To assign V, D and J gene segments, CDR3 sequences were aligned to IMGT reference sequences. Each retained sequence needed at least a six-nucleotide match to both a V gene segment and a J gene segment. Rearrangements were classified as productive when the CDR3 lacked stop codons and remained in frame with V and J, and all other rearrangements were classified as non-productive. CDR3 was defined according to IMGT convention as the region running from the second conserved V-encoded cysteine to the conserved J-encoded phenylalanine. The earlier analysis of fewer than 700 of the donors excluded sequences that lacked an unambiguous match to a single V gene segment. In an earlier analysis of a few hundred of the donors, V segments were called functional above 56.7% productive rearrangements and were called segregating when the between-donor standard deviation exceeded 5%. A statistical classification framework was developed to diagnose cytomegalovirus status using the catalog of TCR beta chain sequences. In a later analysis, TCR nucleotide sequences were compared against IMGT/GENE-DB human TR gene sequences so that V and J genes could be assigned. Using the TCRdist pipeline, a later analysis assigned CDR3 sequences along with most-parsimonious VDJ recombination scenarios. In a later analysis, each TCR beta chain was defined by its CDR3 amino acid sequence together with its V-gene family, and reads lacking a unique V-gene family were excluded. As a way to deal with suspected cross-contamination and a sequencing artifact, a later analysis dropped roughly 600 nucleotide sequences that were highly shared and had low generation probability. In a later analysis, a clonal expansion index for each public chain was calculated from normalized within-repertoire ranks of inferred template counts. In a later analysis, generation probabilities were computed using a VDJ recombination model fitted to out-of-frame rearrangements, and the results were checked against IGoR. In a later analysis, hypergeometric tests were used to score TCR-TCR, TCR-HLA and TCR-CMV co-occurrence, with a repertoire-size bias correction applied to TCR pairs. In a later analysis, false discovery rates were estimated by permuting HLA or CMV assignments 20 times. A later analysis grouped co-occurring TCRs with DBSCAN, adding TCRdist sequence similarity when clustering within HLA-allele-positive subsets. For co-occurrence clustering, repertoires with fewer than 30,000 or more than 120,000 public chains were excluded, along with about five repertoires with anomalous nucleotide sharing. The table comes from immuneACCESS by way of TCRdb, which keeps in-frame sequences with V and J called. Part of the clones is missing from these tables; in studies checked, under half for an unresolved V gene and the rest for unknown reasons. That table gives V, J and clone size, and the DNA gave D and trimming. Within this sample are over 150,000 clones, with over 65% of them counted one time only. The ten largest account for less than 3% of the sample.

The cohort was made up of 500 to 800 healthy bone marrow donors. Cohort members were all nominally healthy when sampled, although unrecorded immune exposures were likely present. The donor tested CMV seropositive and was one of the 289 seropositive cohort members. A peripheral blood sample was provided by each donor, and peripheral blood mononuclear cells were used for TCR beta sequencing. Genomic DNA extraction from the blood cell samples was performed with the Qiagen DNeasy Blood Extraction Kit. CDR1 and CDR2 are read off the germline V gene as SNHLY and FYNNEI. From V the trimming removes 5 bases and from J it removes 5 bases, while the gene matches leave 12 bases of the junction unaccounted for. From cysteine to phenylalanine, the CDR3 is 16 amino acids long. Just the 48-base CDR3 DNA is kept, in frame starting at base 1.

This clonotype originated in a woman in her thirties or forties in good health and CMV-seropositive. Sequencing used PBMCs. The chain is encoded by TRBV2 joined to TRBJ2-5; 9 bases in the middle match TRBD2. The CDR3 region reads CASSSRTSAQTETQYF. The DNA sequence reads TGTGCCAGCAGTTCTCGGACTAGCGCCCAGACGGAGACCCAGTACTTC.